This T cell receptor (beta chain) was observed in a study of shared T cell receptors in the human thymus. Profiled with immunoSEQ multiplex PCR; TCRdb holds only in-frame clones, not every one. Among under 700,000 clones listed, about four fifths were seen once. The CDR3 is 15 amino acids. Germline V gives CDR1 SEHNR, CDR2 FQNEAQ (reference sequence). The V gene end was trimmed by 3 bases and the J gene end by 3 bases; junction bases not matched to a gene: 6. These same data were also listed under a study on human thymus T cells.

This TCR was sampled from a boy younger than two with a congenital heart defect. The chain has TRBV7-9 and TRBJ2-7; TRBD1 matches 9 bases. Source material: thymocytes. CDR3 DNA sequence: TGTGCCAGCAGCTTGGTCGGACAGGGGCACTACGAGCAGTACTTC. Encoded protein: CASSLVGQGHYEQYF.